The 31 T cell receptor beta chains presented below share a single source sample, sequenced in a study of blood T cell repertoires in COVID-19 (dated by TCRdb to the early 2020s). Libraries were constructed by the immunoSEQ multiplex PCR assay. Drawn from immuneACCESS, this table holds only the in-frame rearrangements with V and J called that TCRdb kept. Clones are partly lost; checked studies trace under half to an unresolved V gene and leave the rest unexplained. The sample records some 150,000 clones, about four fifths of which are singletons. 25% to 30% of the sample rests with the top ten. The specimen sequenced was peripheral blood. The source is a woman aged 60-75 years with acute or convalescent COVID-19.

This clone has a handful of counts. The CDR3 protein is CASSQGQYTEAFF. The DNA for the CDR3 is TGTGCCAGCAGCCAAGGGCAGTACACTGAAGCTTTCTTT. The chain combines TRBV3-1 (or the pseudogene TRBV3-2) with TRBJ1-1, with no clear D. CDR1 is LGHDT, CDR2 YNNKEL, per germline (reference sequence). The CDR3 consists of 13 residues. The germline V and J ends were trimmed by 1 base and 3 bases, with 6 bases remaining between them.

The V call is TRBV5-1, the J call TRBJ1-1; maybe TRBD1 (5 bases). The V end was cut by 0 bases, the J end by 3 bases, with 12 bases between. This CDR3 has 15 amino acids. CDR1 and CDR2 from the germline V gene are SGHRS and YFSETQ. The CDR3 region is CASSLGGGYDTEAFF. The CDR3 DNA is TGCGCCAGCAGCTTGGGCGGGGGGTATGACACTGAAGCTTTCTTT. The full variable domain, with the rest looked up from reference TRBV5-1 and TRBJ1-1, is KAGVTQTPRYLIKTRGQQVTLSCSPISGHRSVSWYQQTPGQGLQFLFEYFSETQRNKGNFPGRFSGRQFSNSRSEMNVSTLELGDSALYLCASSLGGGYDTEAFFGQGTRLTVV.

This clone was picked up many times. The chain joins TRBV24-1 to TRBJ2-2; 11 bases fit TRBD1. There are 17 residues in the CDR3. The V segment lost 3 bases and the J segment 3 bases; nucleotides outside the gene matches: 5. Germline V lookup: CDR1 KGHDR, CDR2 SFDVKD. CDR3 region: CATSDGGTGGYTGELFF. The CDR3 nucleotides are TGTGCCACCAGTGATGGAGGGACAGGGGGATACACCGGGGAGCTGTTTTTT.

This rearrangement joins TRBV6-4 to TRBJ2-5; TRBD2 aligns across 7 bases. The trim removed 1 base at V and 7 bases at J, leaving 15 bases unmatched. Germline-derived CDR1 and CDR2 are MRHNA and SNTAGT. This CDR3 spans 17 amino acids. CDR3 in amino acids: CASSDLHEAGVLGTQYF. The CDR3 nucleotides read TGTGCCAGCAGTGACTTGCACGAGGCGGGGGTATTAGGGACCCAGTACTTC.

About this clone itself: The same CDR3 also results from other DNA sequences found in this sample. This rearrangement joins TRBV18 to TRBJ1-1; 8 bases fit TRBD1. Germline V gene data show CDR1 as KGHSH and CDR2 as LQKENI. CDR3 length: 14 amino acids. Trimming removed 6 bases from V and 2 bases from J; junction bases left unmatched: 5. The CDR3 here is CASSSGQGNTEAFF. The CDR3 DNA sequence: TGTGCCAGCTCGTCCGGACAGGGAAACACTGAAGCTTTCTTT. Drawing the rest from reference TRBV18 and TRBJ1-1, the complete variable domain is NAGVMQNPRHLVRRRGQEARLRCSPMKGHSHVYWYRQLPEEGLKFMVYLQKENIIDESGMPKERFSAEFPKEGPSILRIQQVVRGDSAAYFCASSSGQGNTEAFFGQGTRLTVV.

V gene TRBV19 combines with J gene TRBJ1-3; D uncertain. V was shortened by 8 bases and J by 2 bases, with 10 bases between the two germline ends. In germline, CDR1 is LNHDA, CDR2 SQIVND (reference sequence). This CDR3 comprises 13 residues. In DNA, the CDR3 is TGTGCCAGTTCGTTAGTAGCTGGAAACACCATATATTTT. Translated: CASSLVAGNTIYF.

The chain carries TRBV11-1 and TRBJ1-1; 7 bases map to TRBD1. J lost 4 bases, V lost 5 bases, and 10 bases had no gene match. Germline assignment: CDR1 SGHAT and CDR2 FQDESV (reference sequence). The CDR3 is 15 residues long. The CDR3 loop is CASSPHGTVGTEAFF. Written as DNA, the CDR3 is TGTGCCAGCAGCCCACATGGGACAGTGGGCACTGAAGCTTTCTTT.

The chain has TRBV18 and TRBJ2-7, with 11 bases identical to TRBD1. From germline, CDR1 is KGHSH and CDR2 LQKENI. J lost 3 bases, V lost 4 bases, and 5 bases had no gene match. The CDR3 has 15 amino acids. CDR3 nucleotides: TGTGCCAGCTCACAGACCGGGACAGGGGGCTACGAGCAGTACTTC. Amino acid sequence: CASSQTGTGGYEQYF.

This clone has just one count. Different DNA sequences within this sample yield the same CDR3. The gene calls are TRBV7-3 and TRBJ1-2; a weak D match, TRBD1 (5 bases). This CDR3 is built from 13 residues. In germline, CDR1 is SGHTA, CDR2 FQGTGA. V was shortened by 3 bases and J by 7 bases, with 12 bases between the two germline ends. CDR3 in amino acids: CASSLGQGGGYTF. The CDR3 nucleotides read TGTGCCAGCAGCTTGGGGCAGGGAGGTGGCTACACCTTC.

The rearrangement uses TRBV18 and TRBJ1-1; 8 positions agree with TRBD1. Germline V CDR1 and CDR2: KGHSH, LQKENI. The ends lost 2 bases at V and 1 base at J; junction bases unmatched: 6. The length of the CDR3 is 16 residues. CDR3 amino acids: CASSPGTGTGNTEAFF. The CDR3, as DNA: TGTGCCAGCTCACCAGGAACCGGGACAGGGAACACTGAAGCTTTCTTT.

Notes on this clone: One end of the junction varies from germline; a read error may be responsible. The V and J genes are TRBV6-6 and TRBJ1-6, with D possibly matching TRBD1 (6 bases). The germline gives CDR1 MNHNY, CDR2 SVGAGI (reference sequence). CDR3 size: 15 residues. CDR3 loop: CASSYSTGRNSPLHF. DNA of the CDR3: TGTGCTAGCAGTTACTCAACAGGGCGTAATTCACCCCTCCACTTT.

The chain combines TRBV18 with TRBJ1-4, with a possible D match to TRBD1 (5 bases). CDR1 and CDR2 from the germline V gene are KGHSH and LQKENI. The CDR3 is made up of 15 amino acids. The V end was cut by 1 base, the J end by 8 bases, with 14 bases between. The CDR3, as DNA: TGTGCCAGCTCACCACGCGATGGGGGAGGAGAAAAACTGTTTTTT. Its translation is CASSPRDGGGEKLFF. Full variable domain (outside the CDR3, taken from reference TRBV18 and TRBJ1-4): NAGVMQNPRHLVRRRGQEARLRCSPMKGHSHVYWYRQLPEEGLKFMVYLQKENIIDESGMPKERFSAEFPKEGPSILRIQQVVRGDSAAYFCASSPRDGGGEKLFFGSGTQLSVL.

This chain joins TRBV6-5 and TRBJ1-2; 7 bases match TRBD1. The germline V gene encodes CDR1 MNHEY and CDR2 SVGAGI. V shed 6 bases and J 4 bases; nucleotides not matched to a gene: 11. The CDR3 is made up of 15 amino acids. The DNA for the CDR3 is TGTGCCAGCAGGACCGGGACAGCAAATATCTATGGCTACACCTTC. Translating it yields CASRTGTANIYGYTF.

The CDR3 DNA sequence: TGCGCCAGCAGCCCTCGGACAGGAGGCAATCAGCCCCAGCATTTT. Protein: CASSPRTGGNQPQHF. The gene calls are TRBV5-1 and TRBJ1-5, with TRBD1 matching over 7 bases. J gave up 2 bases and V 4 bases, and 6 bases lay outside the gene matches. This CDR3 is 15 amino acids long. The germline V gene encodes CDR1 SGHRS and CDR2 YFSETQ. Combining the CDR3 with reference TRBV5-1 and TRBJ1-5 gives the whole variable domain KAGVTQTPRYLIKTRGQQVTLSCSPISGHRSVSWYQQTPGQGLQFLFEYFSETQRNKGNFPGRFSGRQFSNSRSEMNVSTLELGDSALYLCASSPRTGGNQPQHFGDGTRLSIL.

The chain carries TRBV20-1 and TRBJ2-1; D gene uncertain. V lost 3 bases, J lost 8 bases, and 8 bases lay in between. The length of the CDR3 is 11 residues. CDR1 DFQATT and CDR2 SNEGSKA come from the germline V gene (reference sequence). The CDR3 loop reads CSASSYDEQFF. CDR3 in DNA: TGCAGTGCTAGTTCTTATGATGAGCAGTTCTTC.

The rearrangement uses TRBV28 and TRBJ1-4; TRBD1 aligns across 10 bases. This CDR3 comprises 15 residues. Germline CDR1 and CDR2: MDHEN and SYDVKM. Germline trimming cut 1 base from V and 11 bases from J; bases unmatched to any gene: 7. In DNA form, the CDR3 reads TGTGCCAGCAGTTTATACGGGACAGGGGACTCTAAACTGTTTTTT. It codes for CASSLYGTGDSKLFF.

The rearrangement uses TRBV19 and TRBJ1-5; D unresolved. CDR3 length equals 15 residues. Germline CDR1 is LNHDA and CDR2 is SQIVND (reference sequence). With 5 bases removed from V and 2 bases from J, the gap between germline ends came to 13 bases. The CDR3 sequence: CASSRGSAGNQPQHF. CDR3 nucleotide sequence: TGTGCCAGTAGTCGCGGGTCGGCTGGCAATCAGCCCCAGCATTTT.

The chain has TRBV9 and TRBJ1-2, with D possibly TRBD1 on 5 matching bases. The CDR3 is 14 residues long. The germline gives CDR1 SGDLS, CDR2 YYNGEE. The V and J ends lost 0 bases and 2 bases respectively, with 8 bases between them. In nucleotides, the CDR3 is TGTGCCAGCAGCGTAGGATCAGGGAACTATGGCTACACCTTC. Translating it yields CASSVGSGNYGYTF.

J is TRBJ2-7 and V is TRBV15, with D maybe TRBD2 (6 bases). This CDR3 spans 15 amino acids. Germline values: CDR1 LNHNV, CDR2 YYDKDF (reference sequence). V shed 0 bases and J shed 2 bases, with 11 bases lying between them. CDR3 protein: CATSRDGGVAYEQYF. CDR3 sequence (DNA): TGTGCCACCAGCAGAGACGGCGGGGTTGCCTACGAGCAGTACTTC.

DNA for the CDR3: TGTGCCAGCAGCCTCTCCGGGGTGGAGCAGTACTTC. Translation: CASSLSGVEQYF. The chain employs TRBV12-3 or TRBV12-4 and TRBJ2-7; possibly TRBD2 for D (5 bases). V was trimmed by 6 bases and J by 7 bases, leaving 13 bases between them. The CDR3 is 12 amino acids.

The chain employs TRBV10-3 and TRBJ1-2; 9 positions match TRBD1. The junction had 12 bases not matched to a gene; V was cut back by 6 bases and J by 10 bases. CDR1 is ENHRY, CDR2 SYGVKD, per germline. This CDR3 contains 14 residues. CDR3 residues: CAIREQQGAGDYTF. The CDR3 DNA sequence: TGTGCCATCAGAGAGCAACAGGGGGCAGGAGACTACACCTTC.

CDR3: CASSNQGPYTEAFF. Here the CDR3 DNA reads TGTGCCAGCAGCAATCAGGGGCCATACACTGAAGCTTTCTTT. The gene calls are TRBV6-5 and TRBJ1-1; D perhaps matches TRBD1 (6 bases). Between the trimmed V and J ends, which lost 6 bases and 3 bases, there was a span of 14 bases. CDR1 is MNHEY and CDR2 is SVGAGI in the germline V gene. The CDR3 consists of 14 residues.

The V and J genes are TRBV7-9 and TRBJ1-5, with 8 bases matching TRBD1. The length of the CDR3 is 14 residues. CDR1 and CDR2 (germline): SEHNR, FQNEAQ (reference sequence). V gave up 3 bases and J gave up 5 bases; unmatched junction bases: 3. As DNA, the CDR3 is TGTGCCAGCAGCTTGGGACAGGCGGATCAGCCCCAGCATTTT. Translation: CASSLGQADQPQHF.

V is TRBV6-5 and J is TRBJ1-1; D remains ambiguous. V was cut by 6 bases and J by 2 bases, with 10 bases left in between. CDR1 and CDR2 from the germline V gene are MNHEY and SVGAGI. CDR3 size: 13 residues. In DNA form, the CDR3 reads TGTGCCAGCAGATTCGAGGGCAACACTGAAGCTTTCTTT. Its protein is CASRFEGNTEAFF.

The gene calls are TRBV5-4 and TRBJ1-2; 7 bases map to TRBD1. Germline V lookup: CDR1 SGHNT, CDR2 YYREEE (reference sequence). The CDR3 extends over 12 amino acids. The V segment lost 6 bases and the J segment 8 bases; nucleotides outside the gene matches: 7. The CDR3 region is CASTGGSRGYTF. The CDR3 region has the DNA TGTGCCAGCACAGGGGGGAGCAGGGGCTACACCTTC.

V usage is TRBV7-9 and J usage is TRBJ2-5; D possibly corresponds to TRBD1 (7 bases). This CDR3 contains 15 residues. V gave up 5 bases and J gave up 5 bases, with 18 bases separating them. Germline values: CDR1 SEHNR, CDR2 FQNEAQ (reference sequence). The chain's CDR3 is CASSVQGGLRETQYF. The CDR3, as DNA: TGTGCCAGCAGCGTCCAGGGGGGTTTGAGGGAGACCCAGTACTTC. The full variable domain, with the rest looked up from reference TRBV7-9 and TRBJ2-5, is DTGVSQNPRHKITKRGQNVTFRCDPISEHNRLYWYRQTLGQGPEFLTYFQNEAQLEKSRLLSDRFSAERPKGSFSTLEIQRTEQGDSAMYLCASSVQGGLRETQYFGPGTRLLVL.

This clone has just one count. The rearrangement joins TRBV19 to TRBJ1-6; the match to TRBD1 covers 8 bases. J gave up 10 bases and V 3 bases, and 11 bases lay outside the gene matches. Germline CDR1 LNHDA, CDR2 SQIVND (reference sequence). This CDR3 region has 16 residues. This CDR3 is CASSIPGQGSYSPLHF. CDR3 nucleotide sequence: TGTGCCAGTAGTATCCCCGGACAGGGATCATACTCACCCCTCCACTTT.

This sequence joins TRBV18 and TRBJ1-3; TRBD1 agrees at 7 bases. Germline values: CDR1 KGHSH, CDR2 LQKENI. The V gene end was trimmed by 5 bases and the J gene end by 0 bases; junction bases not matched to a gene: 7. This CDR3 is built from 16 residues. CDR3 in DNA: TGTGCCAGCTCAGCCGGGACAGCGCGCTCTGGAAACACCATATATTTT. Translated, it gives CASSAGTARSGNTIYF.

CDR3 coding DNA: TGCGCCAGCAGCCCGACAGGGGCCGAACGGGGCACTGAAGCTTTCTTT. Protein product: CASSPTGAERGTEAFF. This chain uses TRBV5-1 with TRBJ1-1, with 8 bases aligning to TRBD1. The CDR3 has 16 residues. Trimming at V came to 4 bases and at J to 4 bases, leaving 12 bases not matched to a gene. Germline lookup yields CDR1 SGHRS and CDR2 YFSETQ.

This clone appeared a few times. The CDR3 nucleotides read TGTGCCATCAGCGATACAGGGGTTCAGCCCCAGCATTTT. This gives the protein CAISDTGVQPQHF. The chain has TRBV10-3 and TRBJ1-5, with TRBD1 matching 7 bases. The CDR3 sequence is 13 residues long. With 6 bases clipped from V and 6 bases from J, the junction kept 5 bases outside the gene matches. CDR1 is ENHRY, CDR2 SYGVKD, per germline.

V usage is TRBV28 and J usage is TRBJ1-5; tentative D call: TRBD1 (5 bases). CDR1 MDHEN and CDR2 SYDVKM come from the germline V gene. The CDR3 spans 14 residues. Trimming left V 5 bases short and J 5 bases short, with 13 bases between. This CDR3 reads CASSPGGSYQPQHF. The CDR3 nucleotides read TGTGCCAGCAGTCCCGGGGGGTCCTATCAGCCCCAGCATTTT.